This entry features one T cell receptor beta chain sequence. The antigen it recognizes is unknown. No base-level quality is on record; no much larger clone is a single base apart. The trial excluded patients who had a history of autoimmune disease or were on systemic immunosuppression. Peripheral blood for TCR sequencing was drawn from every dose cohort at baseline, at cycle 4 day 1 and at cycle 7 day 1. Samples were obtained from an open-label, multicenter, first-in-human phase I dose-escalation trial of ivuxolimab. Adults with locally advanced or metastatic melanoma, renal cell, hepatocellular, or head and neck squamous cell carcinoma were enrolled in the trial. Before TCR sequencing, CD4+ T cells and CD8+ T cells were sorted from peripheral blood as separate populations. To sequence the TCRbeta CDR3 region, genomic DNA was isolated from the sorted cells. TCRbeta CDR3 regions were sequenced using the immunoSEQ Assay. As stored in TCRdb, this immuneACCESS dataset retains in-frame rearrangements with V and J assigned. A fraction of the clones does not appear; measured against another copy, unresolved V genes explain less than half of the discrepancy, and the remainder lacks a known reason. Within this sample are roughly 43,000 clones, with 82% of them counted one time only. The top ten clones comprise about 1.8% of the sample.

The CDR3 starts with the cysteine, ends with the phenylalanine, and has 14 residues. The CDR3 DNA has 42 bases and is translated from base 1. This sample is drawn from a study of OX40 agonist ivuxolimab in advanced cancers. In terms of the full investigation: Ivuxolimab, which targeted the costimulatory receptor OX40 (CD134), was an agonistic, fully human IgG2 monoclonal antibody. Among the 52 dose-escalation patients, some 20 had hepatocellular carcinoma, 15 or so melanoma, 9 renal cell carcinoma and 9 head and neck cancer. Peripheral TCRbeta sequencing was intended to test whether TCR sequence diversity was altered and clonal T-cell expansion was caused by ivuxolimab. The dose-escalation cohort was over 70% male with a mean age of roughly 62 years, ranging from 23 to 79. The paper describes the monotherapy dose-escalation part (N of about 47 patients) of the phase I trial of ivuxolimab. Partial responses were achieved by three dose-escalation patients, of whom one had hepatocellular carcinoma and two had cutaneous melanoma. Intravenous ivuxolimab was administered to patients every 2 weeks at six dose levels: 0.01, 0.1, 0.3, 1.5, 3 and 10 mg/kg. Prior anti-PD-1, anti-PD-L1 or anti-CTLA-4 therapy was permitted, and 40% of dose-escalation patients had received checkpoint inhibitors. Points the paper makes about the study in general: In the 0.1-3.0 mg/kg groups, partial responders were among the patients with the lowest normalized peripheral clonal expansion, particularly in CD8+ T cells. Low levels of normalized T-cell clonal expansion were also seen in some patients who did not respond. Clonal expansion of both CD4+ and CD8+ blood T cells was observed from baseline to week 6 at doses 0.1 to 3.0 mg/kg. Which antigens the clonally expanded peripheral T cells were specific for was not determined. On average, CD8+ T cells showed more expanded clones than CD4+ T cells after ivuxolimab.

The sequence came from an adult with an advanced solid tumor such as melanoma, head and neck, liver or kidney cancer. The chain is assembled from TRBV21-1 and TRBJ2-2; no check of the table's D call, TRBD2, against the DNA was made. TRBV21-1 counts as a pseudogene. Material: CD4+ or CD8+ T cells sorted from blood, obtained in a trial of the OX40 agonist ivuxolimab. This receptor carries the CDR3 CATGPSLNTGELFF. The sequence in DNA is TGTGCCACCGGTCCCTCCTTGAACACCGGGGAGCTGTTTTTT.